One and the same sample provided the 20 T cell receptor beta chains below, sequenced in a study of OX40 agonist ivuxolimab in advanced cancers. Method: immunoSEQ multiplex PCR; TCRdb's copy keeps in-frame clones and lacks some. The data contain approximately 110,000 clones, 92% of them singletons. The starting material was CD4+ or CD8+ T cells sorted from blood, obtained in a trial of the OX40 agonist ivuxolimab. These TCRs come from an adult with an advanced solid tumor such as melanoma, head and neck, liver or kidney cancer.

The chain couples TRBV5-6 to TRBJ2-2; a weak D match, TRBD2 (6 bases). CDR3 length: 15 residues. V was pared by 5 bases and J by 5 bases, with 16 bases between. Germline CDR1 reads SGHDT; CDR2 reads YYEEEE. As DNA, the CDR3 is TGTGCCAGCAGTCCGACTAGTAAGGGGACCGGGGAGCTGTTTTTT. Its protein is CASSPTSKGTGELFF. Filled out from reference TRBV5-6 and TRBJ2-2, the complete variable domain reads DAGVTQSPTHLIKTRGQQVTLRCSPKSGHDTVSWYQQALGQGPQFIFQYYEEEERQRGNFPDRFSGHQFPNYSSELNVNALLLGDSALYLCASSPTSKGTGELFFGEGSRLTVL.

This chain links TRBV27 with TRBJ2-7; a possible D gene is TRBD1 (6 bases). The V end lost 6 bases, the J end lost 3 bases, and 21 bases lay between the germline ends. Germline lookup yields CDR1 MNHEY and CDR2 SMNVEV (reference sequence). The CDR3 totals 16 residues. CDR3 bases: TGTGCCAGCAGACTTAGCTCCCCGGGACACTTCTACGAGCAGTACTTC. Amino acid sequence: CASRLSSPGHFYEQYF.

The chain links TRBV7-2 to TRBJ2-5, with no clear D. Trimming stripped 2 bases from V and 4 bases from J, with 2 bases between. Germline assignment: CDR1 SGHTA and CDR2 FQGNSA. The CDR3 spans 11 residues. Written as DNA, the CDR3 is TGTGCCAGCAGCTTATTAGAGACCCAGTACTTC. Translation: CASSLLETQYF. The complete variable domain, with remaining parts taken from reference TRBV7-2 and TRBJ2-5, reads GAGVSQSPSNKVTEKGKDVELRCDPISGHTALYWYRQSLGQGLEFLIYFQGNSAPDKSGLPSDRFSAERTGGSVSTLTIQRTQQEDSAVYLCASSLLETQYFGPGTRLLVL.

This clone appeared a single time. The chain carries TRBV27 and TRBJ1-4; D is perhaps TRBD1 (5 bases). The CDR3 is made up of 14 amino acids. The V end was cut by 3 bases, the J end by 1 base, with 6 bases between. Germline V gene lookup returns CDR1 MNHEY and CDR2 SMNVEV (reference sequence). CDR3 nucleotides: TGTGCCAGCAGTTTTGGGGGAACTAATGAAAAACTGTTTTTT. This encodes CASSFGGTNEKLFF.

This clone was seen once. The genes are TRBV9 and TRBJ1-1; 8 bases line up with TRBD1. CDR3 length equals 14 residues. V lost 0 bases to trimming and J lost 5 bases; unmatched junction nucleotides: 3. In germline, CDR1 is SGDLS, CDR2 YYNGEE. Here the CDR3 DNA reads TGTGCCAGCAGCGTAGGGGACAGGTCGACTGAAGCTTTCTTT. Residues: CASSVGDRSTEAFF.

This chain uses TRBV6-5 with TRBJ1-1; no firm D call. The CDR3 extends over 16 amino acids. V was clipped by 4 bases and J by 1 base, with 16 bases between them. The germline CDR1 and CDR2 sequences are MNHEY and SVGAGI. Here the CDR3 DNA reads TGTGCCAGCAGTTTCCTAAAATCGACCGAGAACACTGAAGCTTTCTTT. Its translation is CASSFLKSTENTEAFF.

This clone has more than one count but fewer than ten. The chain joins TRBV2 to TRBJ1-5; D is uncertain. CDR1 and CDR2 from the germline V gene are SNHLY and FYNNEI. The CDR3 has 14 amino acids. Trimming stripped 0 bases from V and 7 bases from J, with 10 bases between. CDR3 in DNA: TGTGCCAGCAGTGAAGCGCTTCGGAGGCAGCCCCAGCATTTT. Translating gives CASSEALRRQPQHF.

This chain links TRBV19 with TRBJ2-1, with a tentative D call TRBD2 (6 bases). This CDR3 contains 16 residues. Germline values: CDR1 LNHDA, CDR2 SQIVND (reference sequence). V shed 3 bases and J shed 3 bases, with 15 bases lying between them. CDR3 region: CASSIPPGRFYNEQFF. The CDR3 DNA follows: TGTGCCAGTAGTATCCCACCCGGGAGATTCTACAATGAGCAGTTCTTC.

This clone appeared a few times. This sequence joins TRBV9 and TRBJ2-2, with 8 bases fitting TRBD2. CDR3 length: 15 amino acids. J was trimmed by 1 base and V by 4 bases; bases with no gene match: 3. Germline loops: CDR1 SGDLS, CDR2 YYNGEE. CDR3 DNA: TGTGCCAGCAGCTTGGGACTAGTGAACACCGGGGAGCTGTTTTTT. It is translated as CASSLGLVNTGELFF.

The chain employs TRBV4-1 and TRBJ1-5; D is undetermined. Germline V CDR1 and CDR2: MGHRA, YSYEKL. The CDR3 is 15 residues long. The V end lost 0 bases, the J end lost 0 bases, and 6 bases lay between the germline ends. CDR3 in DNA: TGCGCCAGCAGCCAAGATAAACCTAGCAATCAGCCCCAGCATTTT. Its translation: CASSQDKPSNQPQHF.

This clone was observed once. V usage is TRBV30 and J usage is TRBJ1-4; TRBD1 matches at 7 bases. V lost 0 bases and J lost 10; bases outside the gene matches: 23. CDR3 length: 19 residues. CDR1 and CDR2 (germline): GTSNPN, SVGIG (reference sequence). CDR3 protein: CAWSVVPRGGQLVGGKLFF. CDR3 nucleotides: TGTGCCTGGAGTGTAGTGCCCCGAGGGGGCCAATTGGTCGGAGGAAAACTGTTTTTT.

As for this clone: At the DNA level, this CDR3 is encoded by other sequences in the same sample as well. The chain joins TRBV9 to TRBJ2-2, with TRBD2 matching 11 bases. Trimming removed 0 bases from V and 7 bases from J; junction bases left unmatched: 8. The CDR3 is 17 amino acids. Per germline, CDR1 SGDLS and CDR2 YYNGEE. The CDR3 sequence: CASSVGGLAGGVGELFF. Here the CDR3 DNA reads TGTGCCAGCAGCGTAGGGGGTCTAGCGGGAGGTGTCGGGGAGCTGTTTTTT. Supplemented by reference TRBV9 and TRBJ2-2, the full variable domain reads DSGVTQTPKHLITATGQRVTLRCSPRSGDLSVYWYQQSLDQGLQFLIQYYNGEERAKGNILERFSAQQFPDLHSELNLSSLELGDSALYFCASSVGGLAGGVGELFFGEGSRLTVL.

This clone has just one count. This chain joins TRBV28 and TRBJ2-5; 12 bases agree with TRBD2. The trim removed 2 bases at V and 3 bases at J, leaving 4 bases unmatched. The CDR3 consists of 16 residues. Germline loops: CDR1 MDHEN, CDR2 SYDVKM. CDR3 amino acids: CASSLPRTSGKETQYF. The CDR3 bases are TGTGCCAGCAGTTTACCCCGGACTAGCGGGAAAGAGACCCAGTACTTC. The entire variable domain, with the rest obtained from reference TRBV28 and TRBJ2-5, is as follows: DVKVTQSSRYLVKRTGEKVFLECVQDMDHENMFWYRQDPGLGLRLIYFSYDVKMKEKGDIPEGYSVSREKKERFSLILESASTNQTSMYLCASSLPRTSGKETQYFGPGTRLLVL.

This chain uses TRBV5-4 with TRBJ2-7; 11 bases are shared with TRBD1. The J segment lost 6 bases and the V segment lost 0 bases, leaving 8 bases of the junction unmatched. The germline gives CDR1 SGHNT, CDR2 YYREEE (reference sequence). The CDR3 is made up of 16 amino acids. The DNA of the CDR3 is TGTGCCAGCAGCTTGGCCCTTACCGGGACAGGGGGCGAGCAGTACTTC. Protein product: CASSLALTGTGGEQYF.

The DNA for the CDR3 is TGTGCCAGCAGTTACGGTCAGCAGGATACGCAGTATTTT. Its translation: CASSYGQQDTQYF. The chain combines TRBV6-5 with TRBJ2-3; D remains ambiguous. Germline assignment: CDR1 MNHEY and CDR2 SVGAGI. V lost 2 bases to trimming and J lost 6 bases, with 9 bases between them. The length of the CDR3 is 13 residues.

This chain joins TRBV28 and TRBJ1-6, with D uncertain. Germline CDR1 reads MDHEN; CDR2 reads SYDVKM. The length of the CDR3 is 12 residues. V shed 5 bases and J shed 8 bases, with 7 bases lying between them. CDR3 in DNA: TGTGCCAGCAGTGTGGGTTATTCACCCCTCCACTTT. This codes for CASSVGYSPLHF.

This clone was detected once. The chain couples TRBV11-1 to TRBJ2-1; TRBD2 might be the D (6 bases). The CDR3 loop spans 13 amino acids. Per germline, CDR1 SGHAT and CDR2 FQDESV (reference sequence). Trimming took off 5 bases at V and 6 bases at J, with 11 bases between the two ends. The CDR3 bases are TGTGCCAGCAGCCCGGACTATCTCAATGAGCAGTTCTTC. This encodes CASSPDYLNEQFF.

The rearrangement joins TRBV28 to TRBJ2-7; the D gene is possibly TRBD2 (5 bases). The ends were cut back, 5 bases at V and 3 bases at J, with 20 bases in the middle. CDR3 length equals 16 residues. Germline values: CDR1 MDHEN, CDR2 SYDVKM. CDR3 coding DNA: TGTGCCAGCAGTACATTCGGTGGTCTAGCCGACTACGAGCAGTACTTC. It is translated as CASSTFGGLADYEQYF.

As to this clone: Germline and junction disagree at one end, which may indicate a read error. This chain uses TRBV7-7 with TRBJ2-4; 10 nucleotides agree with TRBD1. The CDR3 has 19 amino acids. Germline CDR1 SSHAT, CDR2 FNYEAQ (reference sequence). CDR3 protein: CASSLDFPFGTGADNIQYF. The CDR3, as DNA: TGTGCTAGCAGCTTAGATTTCCCTTTCGGGACAGGGGCGGATAACATTCAGTACTTC.

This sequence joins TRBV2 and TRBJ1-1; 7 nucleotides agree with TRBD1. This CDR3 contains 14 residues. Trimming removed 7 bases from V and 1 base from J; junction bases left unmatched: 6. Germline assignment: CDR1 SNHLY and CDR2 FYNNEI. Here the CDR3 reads CASTEGTENTEAFF. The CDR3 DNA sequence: TGTGCCAGCACCGAGGGGACAGAGAACACTGAAGCTTTCTTT.